This TCR beta chain was observed in a study of T cells in Graves' hyperthyroidism and ophthalmopathy. This clonotype was seen a few times. What it binds is not known. From RNA transcripts, TCR beta CDR3 regions were amplified. The TCR CDR3 was amplified in a first-round RT-PCR using the HTBI primer set. Each CDR3 protein is one row after TCRdb ran MiXCR on the multiplex PCR reads. The sample records approximately 640,000 distinct CDR3 sequences, around 15% being singletons. Trimming removed 0 bases at V and 2 bases at J, with 10 bases between. CDR1 is LGHDT and CDR2 is YNNKEL in the germline V gene (reference sequence). The CDR3 covers 15 residues. Study-level points and caveats: Most thyroid-expanded clonotypes above 0.001 were also found in blood. Ophthalmopathy prediction by the model preceded onset by a median roughly 6 months.

The clonotype originates from a man aged 50-60 years with Graves' hyperthyroidism. The sequencing sample was made of blood. This chain links TRBV3-1 with TRBJ1-2, with a tentative D call TRBD1 (5 bases). This chain's CDR3 is CASSQDHGGNYGYTF. In DNA form, the CDR3 reads TGTGCCAGCAGCCAAGATCACGGGGGGAACTATGGCTACACCTTC.